This T cell receptor (beta chain) was obtained from a study of Ad26.COV2.S vaccination and SARS-CoV-2 variants. General study results and limits: TCR breadth and depth estimates may have understated total T cell responses.

Regarding this clone: Its antigen is undetermined.

This table comes from immunoSEQ multiplex PCR, and its TCRdb copy is limited to in-frame clones, with some not included. The profile covers 300,000 to 400,000 clones, with just over 90% appearing a single time and 3% to 5% taken by the ten largest. The CDR3 has 15 residues. V shed 4 bases and J shed 7 bases, with 16 bases lying between them. Germline V CDR1 and CDR2: SEHNR, FQNEAQ (reference sequence). The sequence derives from a human donor who had recovered from COVID-19. The rearrangement uses TRBV7-9 and TRBJ1-4; D gene uncertain. This specimen was peripheral blood, taken after recovery from COVID-19. This CDR3 reads CASSSLREAGEKLFF. CDR3 sequence (DNA): TGTGCCAGCAGCTCTCTCCGGGAGGCGGGTGAAAAACTGTTTTTT.